Below, 3 T cell receptor beta chains from the same sample are listed, as sequenced in a study of blood T cell repertoires in COVID-19. The data were produced by immunoSEQ multiplex PCR, yet TCRdb's version contains in-frame clones alone and is incomplete. The sample lists some 370,000 clones, 83% occurring once. Sequencing was performed on PBMCs or T cells enriched from blood (not recorded which). All receptors derive from a woman between 50 and 59 years old who had recovered from COVID-19.

V is TRBV10-3 and J is TRBJ1-2; possible D gene TRBD1, 6 bases. This CDR3 has 15 residues. Looked up from germline, CDR1 is ENHRY and CDR2 is SYGVKD. The germline V and J ends were trimmed by 8 bases and 0 bases, with 16 bases remaining between them. CDR3 DNA: TGTGCCATCCAGAGCATCTCAGGGGCTAACTATGGCTACACCTTC. It is translated as CAIQSISGANYGYTF.

This chain connects TRBV3-1 (or the pseudogene TRBV3-2) to TRBJ1-3, with D maybe TRBD1 (6 bases). V gave up 5 bases and J gave up 0 bases, with 17 bases separating them. The CDR3 runs 17 residues. Germline CDR1 is LGHDT and CDR2 is YNNKEL (reference sequence). DNA of the CDR3: TGTGCCAGCAGCGCCATGCTTCAGGGGCACTCTGGAAACACCATATATTTT. Its translation is CASSAMLQGHSGNTIYF.

The chain joins TRBV7-2 to TRBJ2-6; 8 nucleotides match TRBD1. The CDR3 is 17 amino acids. Germline V gives CDR1 SGHTA, CDR2 FQGNSA. The V segment lost 2 bases and the J segment 0 bases; nucleotides outside the gene matches: 3. The CDR3 sequence: CASSLQTGVSGANVLTF. For the CDR3, the DNA is TGTGCCAGCAGCTTACAGACAGGGGTCTCTGGGGCCAACGTCCTGACTTTC.